A selection of T cell receptor beta chains follows, all from one sample in a study of shared clonotypes between healthy human individuals. Generated by immunoSEQ multiplex PCR, the TCRdb table keeps only in-frame clones and is missing some. The sample gives over 1.5 million clones, approximately 98% of which show up once; approximately 0.45% is in the top ten. Sequencing used naive CD4+ T cells sorted from blood. All receptors come from a man aged 30-40 years in good health. CDR3s include the opening cysteine and the closing phenylalanine or tryptophan. A D gene is named only where the DNA matches it firmly. The size entry is marked missing in some rows and otherwise reads once, few, many or a size class.

D,V,J,size,DNA,CDR3
-,TRBV28,TRBJ2-1,-,TGTGCCAGCAGCCCGCCTCAGAGGCGAGACAATGAGCAGTTCTTC,CASSPPQRRDNEQFF
TRBD1,TRBV5-6,TRBJ2-5,-,TGTGCCAGCAGCTTATATGACAGGGTGGGGTTGACCCAGTACTTC,CASSLYDRVGLTQYF
-,TRBV7-6,TRBJ2-5,-,TGTGCCAGCAGCCCACTAGCACCAGAGACCCAGTACTTC,CASSPLAPETQYF
-,TRBV27,TRBJ1-1,-,TGTGCCAGCAGTCAAACCCCAGGGCTACCAAGGACTGAAGCTTTCTTT,CASSQTPGLPRTEAFF
-,TRBV15,TRBJ1-5,-,TGTGCCACCAGCAGAGACGGATTCCGCGGTCAGCCCCAGCATTTT,CATSRDGFRGQPQHF
-,TRBV7-6,TRBJ2-3,-,TGTGCCAGCAGCTTAGGTCTAGGTGCGTACTACGAAGAAGACACAGATACGCAGTATTTT,CASSLGLGAYYEEDTDTQYF
TRBD2,TRBV30,TRBJ2-3,-,TGTGCCTGGAGTCACATAAAAAACATAGCGGGAGGAAGCACAGATACGCAGTATTTT,CAWSHIKNIAGGSTDTQYF
-,TRBV19,TRBJ2-2,-,TGTGCCAGTAGGACCCCGGGACTGACGAACACCGGGGAGCTGTTTTTT,CASRTPGLTNTGELFF
-,TRBV7-9,TRBJ1-2,-,TGTGCCAGCAGCGTTACATCTAACTATGGCTACACCTTC,CASSVTSNYGYTF
TRBD2,TRBV9,TRBJ2-2,-,TGTGCCAGCAGCGGACAGGGGACTAGCGGGACGAACACCGGGGAGCTGTTTTTT,CASSGQGTSGTNTGELFF
-,TRBV7-2,TRBJ1-3,-,TGTGCCAGCAGCCTCTCTGGAAACACCATATATTTT,CASSLSGNTIYF
-,TRBV9,TRBJ2-1,-,TGTGCCAGCAGCGTAGGGACCGACGAGTGGAATGAGCAGTTCTTC,CASSVGTDEWNEQFF
TRBD1,TRBV13,TRBJ2-7,once,TGTGCCAGCAGCTTAGGATTGACAGGGGGCTACGAGCAGTACTTC,CASSLGLTGGYEQYF
-,TRBV5-4,TRBJ2-7,-,TGTGCCAGCAGCTTGCCCCCGGTGGCAGGAAACTCCTACGAGCAGTACTTC,CASSLPPVAGNSYEQYF
-,TRBV10-3,TRBJ1-2,-,TGTGCCATCCTTCGGGCTGGGGGCAGTGGCTACACCTTC,CAILRAGGSGYTF
-,TRBV7-2,TRBJ2-2,-,TGTGCCAGCAGCTTAGGGACATCCACCGGGGAGCTGTTTTTT,CASSLGTSTGELFF
-,TRBV4-3,TRBJ1-5,-,TGCGCCAGCAGCCAAGAACCGGGAAATCAGCCCCAGCATTTT,CASSQEPGNQPQHF
TRBD2,TRBV6-1,TRBJ2-1,-,TGTGCCAGCAGTGTTAGCTGGGTAGCGGGGGACAATGAGCAGTTCTTC,CASSVSWVAGDNEQFF
-,TRBV7-8,TRBJ2-2,-,TGTGCCAGCAGCCCTAACAGGGTAAACAACGGGGAGCTGTTTTTT,CASSPNRVNNGELFF
-,TRBV18,TRBJ2-1,once,TGTGCCAGCTCACTCTTAGCAAATGAGCAGTTCTTC,CASSLLANEQFF
-,TRBV18,TRBJ2-2,-,TGTGCCAGCTCACCCCAGGGCCACCCCGCCGGGGAGCTGTTTTTT,CASSPQGHPAGELFF
TRBD2,TRBV6-6,TRBJ2-1,-,TGTGCCAGCAGTTTACGGGGGGAAAATGAGCAGTTCTTC,CASSLRGENEQFF
-,TRBV5-6,TRBJ2-3,-,TGTGCCAGCAGCGCCTCGGGAGCGCTTTCCACAGATACGCAGTATTTT,CASSASGALSTDTQYF
-,TRBV4-3,TRBJ2-2,-,TGCGCCAGCAGCCAAGATCACAGAAACACCGGGGAGCTGTTTTTT,CASSQDHRNTGELFF
TRBD2,TRBV9,TRBJ2-4,-,TGTGCCAGCAGCGGAGGAGCGGGGCTAGACTTAGCCAAAAACATTCAGTACTTC,CASSGGAGLDLAKNIQYF
-,TRBV21-1,TRBJ2-7,-,TGTGCCAGCAGCAACTGGAAAGAGCACTACGAGCAGTACTTC,CASSNWKEHYEQYF
-,TRBV7-2,TRBJ1-2,-,TGTGCCAGCAGCTTAGAGGCGGGGGGAAGGGGCTACACCTTC,CASSLEAGGRGYTF
TRBD1,TRBV7-2,TRBJ1-3,-,TGTGCCAGCAGCCGTACAGGGGTACAGGTTGGAAACACCATATATTTT,CASSRTGVQVGNTIYF
-,TRBV18,TRBJ2-3,-,TGTGCCAGCTCACCGAATCGACAGGGACTAGCAGATACGCAGTATTTT,CASSPNRQGLADTQYF
-,TRBV5-5,TRBJ2-5,-,TGTGCCAGCAGCTTGGGACTAACCCAAGAGACCCAGTACTTC,CASSLGLTQETQYF
-,TRBV28,TRBJ2-1,-,TGTGCCAGCAAGGCCCTGGGACGGGAGATGGGCAATGAGCAGTTCTTC,CASKALGREMGNEQFF
TRBD1,TRBV2,TRBJ1-5,-,TGTGCCAGCAGTGGGGACAGGGTAGATCAGCCCCAGCATTTT,CASSGDRVDQPQHF
-,TRBV5-1,TRBJ1-2,-,TGCGCCAGCAACTCCGCGCCCCAAGAGGGGCCTTATGGCTACACCTTC,CASNSAPQEGPYGYTF
-,TRBV6-5,TRBJ2-3,-,TGTGCCAGCAGTTCACACCCGGATACGCAGTATTTT,CASSSHPDTQYF
TRBD1,TRBV29-1,TRBJ2-1,-,TGCAGCGTTTCGCCTTTTATACAGGGGTTCAATGAGCAGTTCTTC,CSVSPFIQGFNEQFF
-,TRBV5-1,TRBJ2-7,-,TGCGCCAGCAGCTTACGGAGTAGGACGGTGAACGGAGCCTACGAGCAGTACTTC,CASSLRSRTVNGAYEQYF
TRBD1,TRBV6-5,TRBJ2-3,-,TGTGCCAGCAGTCCAACAGGGGACACAGATACGCAGTATTTT,CASSPTGDTDTQYF
TRBD1,TRBV4-1,TRBJ2-6,-,TGCGCCAGCAGCCAAGGACAGGGGGCGACCGGGGCCAACGTCCTGACTTTC,CASSQGQGATGANVLTF
-,TRBV7-6,TRBJ1-3,-,TGTGCCAGCAGCCCCAATAATAGGGGAAGGGGAAACACCATATATTTT,CASSPNNRGRGNTIYF
-,TRBV10-1,TRBJ2-7,-,TGCGCCAGCAGTGAGTCGGTCTACGCGCAGTACTTC,CASSESVYAQYF
-,TRBV10-3,TRBJ2-4,-,TGTGCCATCAGTGTCGGGGACTCTGTAGCCAAAAACATTCAGTACTTC,CAISVGDSVAKNIQYF
TRBD1,TRBV30,TRBJ1-3,-,TGTGCCTGGAGTGTCCTTCAGGGGGCCGGAAACACCATATATTTT,CAWSVLQGAGNTIYF
TRBD2,TRBV5-1,TRBJ2-3,-,TGCGCCAGCAGCCGCCGTCCGGGACTACCTAGCACAGATACGCAGTATTTT,CASSRRPGLPSTDTQYF
TRBD2,TRBV5-6,TRBJ2-1,-,TGTGCCAGCAGCCGTCCTCGGACTAGCGGATACAATGAGCAGTTCTTC,CASSRPRTSGYNEQFF
-,TRBV9,TRBJ2-7,-,TGTGCCAGCAACCAAAACGGATTCAATGTCGAGCAGTACTTC,CASNQNGFNVEQYF
-,TRBV27,TRBJ1-5,-,TGTGCCAGCACTCCCCGGGGGGCGGTAAAAGGACAGCCCCAGCATTTT,CASTPRGAVKGQPQHF
-,TRBV5-1,TRBJ2-3,-,TGCGCCAGCAGCTTAGTAGGGGACCCCACAGATACGCAGTATTTT,CASSLVGDPTDTQYF
-,TRBV7-2,TRBJ2-7,-,TGTGCCAGCAGCCCCCGGTCCCGTAGCGAGCAGTACTTC,CASSPRSRSEQYF
TRBD2,TRBV11-2,TRBJ2-7,-,TGTGCCAGCAGCTCCCCCCTAGCGGGGGACTCCTACGAGCAGTACTTC,CASSSPLAGDSYEQYF
-,TRBV5-1,TRBJ2-3,-,TGCGCCAGCAGCGTAGGAAGCACAGATACGCAGTATTTT,CASSVGSTDTQYF
TRBD1,TRBV18,TRBJ1-4,-,TGTGCCAGCTCGCTTTCCCCCGGGACAGGGCATGAAAAACTGTTTTTT,CASSLSPGTGHEKLFF
TRBD2,TRBV11-2,TRBJ2-3,-,TGTGCCAGCAGCCCCAGGACTAGCAGCAGCACAGATACGCAGTATTTT,CASSPRTSSSTDTQYF
TRBD2,TRBV9,TRBJ2-1,once,TGTGCCAGCAGCGTAGGTCCTAGCGGGGACCACAATGAGCAGTTCTTC,CASSVGPSGDHNEQFF
-,TRBV7-6,TRBJ2-1,-,TGTGCCAGCAGCTTAGTAGACGGCGTGAATGAGCAGTTCTTC,CASSLVDGVNEQFF
-,TRBV21-1,TRBJ1-3,-,TGTGCCAGCAGCAAACTAGAGCGGCCTCAATCCCCTGGAAACACCATATATTTT,CASSKLERPQSPGNTIYF